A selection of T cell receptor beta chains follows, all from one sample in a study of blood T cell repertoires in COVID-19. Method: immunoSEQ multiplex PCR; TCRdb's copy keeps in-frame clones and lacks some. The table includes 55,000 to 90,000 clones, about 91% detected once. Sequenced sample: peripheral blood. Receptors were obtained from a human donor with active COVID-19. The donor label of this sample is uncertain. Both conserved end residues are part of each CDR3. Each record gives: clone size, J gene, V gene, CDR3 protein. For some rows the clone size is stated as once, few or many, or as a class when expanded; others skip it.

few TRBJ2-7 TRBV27 CASSSELTLYEQYF
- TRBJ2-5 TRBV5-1 CASSLGGTGDQEHF
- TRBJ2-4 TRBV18 CASSPEPTVNIQYF
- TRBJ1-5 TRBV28 CASHSGSGQPQHF
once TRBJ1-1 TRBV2 CATKRDLSSGEAFF
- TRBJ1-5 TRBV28 CASSSAGWVQPQHF
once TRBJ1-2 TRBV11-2 CASSLDRVPEHYGYTF
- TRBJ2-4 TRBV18 CASSADRVNIQYF
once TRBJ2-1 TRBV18 CASSPGAGVYNEQFF
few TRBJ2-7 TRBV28 CASSPPAGEQYF
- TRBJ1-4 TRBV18 CASSPGRGRTTNEKLFF
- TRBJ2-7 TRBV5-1 CASSPGTGVYEQYF
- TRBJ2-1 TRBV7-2 CASSLIPRGYNNEQFF
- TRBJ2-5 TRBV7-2 CASSLRQAEETQYF
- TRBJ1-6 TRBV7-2 CASSLATGHNSPLHF
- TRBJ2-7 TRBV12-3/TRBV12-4 CASSKRTYEQYF
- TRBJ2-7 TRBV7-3 CASSLMSGEQYF
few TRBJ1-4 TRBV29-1 CSAGGRDEKLFF
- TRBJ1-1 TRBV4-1 CASSQGPGQRLMNTEAFF
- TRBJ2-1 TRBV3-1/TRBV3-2 CASSQDGGRIVRNEQFF
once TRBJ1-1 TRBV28 CASSLRAERGAFF
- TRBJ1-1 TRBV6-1 CASSESRTEAFF
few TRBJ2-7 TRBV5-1 CASSSNTGGPYEQYF
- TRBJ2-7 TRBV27 CASRDSGSTNEQYF
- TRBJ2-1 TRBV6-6 CASSRSGTYNEQFF